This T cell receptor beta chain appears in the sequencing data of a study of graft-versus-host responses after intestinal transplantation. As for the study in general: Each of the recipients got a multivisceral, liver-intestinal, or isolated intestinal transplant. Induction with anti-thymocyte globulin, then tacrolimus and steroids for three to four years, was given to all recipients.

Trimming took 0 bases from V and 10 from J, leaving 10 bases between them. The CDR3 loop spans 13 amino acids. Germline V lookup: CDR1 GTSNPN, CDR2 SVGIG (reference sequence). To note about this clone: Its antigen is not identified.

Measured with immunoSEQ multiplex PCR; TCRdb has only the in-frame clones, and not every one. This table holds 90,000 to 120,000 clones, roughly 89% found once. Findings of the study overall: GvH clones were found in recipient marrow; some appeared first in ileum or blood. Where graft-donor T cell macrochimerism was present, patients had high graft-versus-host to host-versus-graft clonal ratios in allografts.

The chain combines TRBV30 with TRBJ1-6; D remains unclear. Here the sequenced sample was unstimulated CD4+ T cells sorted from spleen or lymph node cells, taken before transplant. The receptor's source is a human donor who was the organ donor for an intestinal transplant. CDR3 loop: CAWSVRGNSPLHF. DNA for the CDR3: TGTGCCTGGAGTGTACGCGGGAACTCACCCCTCCACTTT. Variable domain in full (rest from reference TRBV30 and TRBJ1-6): SQTIHQWPATLVQPVGSPLSLECTVEGTSNPNLYWYRQAAGRGLQLLFYSVGIGQISSEVPQNLSASRPQDRQFILSSKKLLLSDSGFYLCAWSVRGNSPLHFGNGTRLTVT.